The TCR beta chain described here comes from a study of CD4 T cells in relation to SARS-CoV-2 and coronaviruses. Study at large: PBMCs were cultured with antigen for roughly 10 days before TCR beta sequencing. The negative reference was HIV-1 Nef peptide pool or peptide-free culture.

A note on this clone: Its antigen remains unknown.

Method: immunoSEQ multiplex PCR; TCRdb's copy keeps in-frame clones and lacks some. In the table there are some 28,000 clones, around three quarters of which are singletons. Unexposed donor CD4+ T cells date from about 2011-2018, before the COVID-19 pandemic. Isolation of CD4+ T cells took place after 10 days in culture. As cell numbers allowed, unexposed-donor CD4+ T cells faced SARS-CoV-2 S/N and four cold-coronavirus spikes. Around 2 million PBMCs per well were cultured with 7.5 to 10 IU/ml IL-2. The germline V gene encodes CDR1 LNHDA and CDR2 SQIVND (reference sequence). V lost 4 bases, J lost 6 bases, and 13 bases lay in between. The CDR3 totals 15 residues.

The sequence derives from a human donor in good health. Input material: CD4+ T cells from PBMCs, cultured in vitro. The chain uses TRBV19 and TRBJ1-6; a possible D gene is TRBD1 (5 bases). This CDR3 is CASSTDGHRNSPLHF. CDR3 DNA: TGTGCCAGTAGTACCGACGGACATCGTAATTCACCCCTCCACTTT.